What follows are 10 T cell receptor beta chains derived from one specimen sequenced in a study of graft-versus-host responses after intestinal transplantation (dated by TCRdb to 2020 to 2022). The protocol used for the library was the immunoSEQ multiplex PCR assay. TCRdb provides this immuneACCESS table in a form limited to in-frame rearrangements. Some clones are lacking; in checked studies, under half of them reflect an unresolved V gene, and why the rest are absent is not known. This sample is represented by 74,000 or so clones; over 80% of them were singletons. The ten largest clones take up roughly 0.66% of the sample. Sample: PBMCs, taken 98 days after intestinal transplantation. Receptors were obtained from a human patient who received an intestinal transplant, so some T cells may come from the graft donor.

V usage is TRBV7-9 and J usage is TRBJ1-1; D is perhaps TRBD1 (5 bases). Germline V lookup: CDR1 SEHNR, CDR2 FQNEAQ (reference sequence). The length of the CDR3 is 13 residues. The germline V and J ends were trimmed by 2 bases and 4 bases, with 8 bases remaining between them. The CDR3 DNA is TGTGCCAGCAGCTTACGCAGGGTCACTGAAGCTTTCTTT. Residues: CASSLRRVTEAFF.

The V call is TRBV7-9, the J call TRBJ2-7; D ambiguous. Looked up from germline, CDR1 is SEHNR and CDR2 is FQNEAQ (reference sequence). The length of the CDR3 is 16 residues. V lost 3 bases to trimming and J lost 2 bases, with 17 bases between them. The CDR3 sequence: CASSFIRAGKTYEQYF. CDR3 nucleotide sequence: TGTGCCAGCAGCTTTATAAGAGCTGGCAAAACCTACGAGCAGTACTTC.

The CDR3, as DNA: TGCAGCGTCGGGGAGGGGGGCACTGAAGCTTTCTTT. It is translated as CSVGEGGTEAFF. This chain links TRBV29-1 with TRBJ1-1; possibly TRBD1 for D (6 bases). Trimming shortened V by 6 bases and J by 4 bases, and 12 bases separated the two germline ends. Germline-derived CDR1 and CDR2 are SQVTM and ANQGSEA. The CDR3 totals 12 residues.

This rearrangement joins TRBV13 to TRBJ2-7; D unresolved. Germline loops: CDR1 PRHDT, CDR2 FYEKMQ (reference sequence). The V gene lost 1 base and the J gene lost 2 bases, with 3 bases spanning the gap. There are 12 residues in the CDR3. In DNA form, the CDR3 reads TGTGCCAGCAGCTTAGCCCCCTACGAGCAGTACTTC. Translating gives CASSLAPYEQYF. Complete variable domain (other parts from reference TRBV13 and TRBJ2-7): AAGVIQSPRHLIKEKRETATLKCYPIPRHDTVYWYQQGPGQDPQFLISFYEKMQSDKGSIPDRFSAQQFSDYHSELNMSSLELGDSALYFCASSLAPYEQYFGPGTRLTVT.

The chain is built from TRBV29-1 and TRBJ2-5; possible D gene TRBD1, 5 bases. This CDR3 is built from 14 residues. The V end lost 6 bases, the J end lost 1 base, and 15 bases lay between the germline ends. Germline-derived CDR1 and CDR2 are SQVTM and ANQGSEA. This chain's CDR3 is CSVDIPRVQETQYF. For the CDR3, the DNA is TGCAGCGTCGATATCCCCAGGGTCCAAGAGACCCAGTACTTC. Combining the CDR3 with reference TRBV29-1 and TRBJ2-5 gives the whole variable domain SAVISQKPSRDICQRGTSLTIQCQVDSQVTMMFWYRQQPGQSLTLIATANQGSEATYESGFVIDKFPISRPNLTFSTLTVSNMSPEDSSIYLCSVDIPRVQETQYFGPGTRLLVL.

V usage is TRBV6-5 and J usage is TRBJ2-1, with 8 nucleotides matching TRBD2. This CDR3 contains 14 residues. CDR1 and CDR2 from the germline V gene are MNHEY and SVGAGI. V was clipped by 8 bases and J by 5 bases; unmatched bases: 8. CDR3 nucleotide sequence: TGTGCCAGCGGATATAGCGGGGCTGACAATGAGCAGTTCTTC. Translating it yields CASGYSGADNEQFF.

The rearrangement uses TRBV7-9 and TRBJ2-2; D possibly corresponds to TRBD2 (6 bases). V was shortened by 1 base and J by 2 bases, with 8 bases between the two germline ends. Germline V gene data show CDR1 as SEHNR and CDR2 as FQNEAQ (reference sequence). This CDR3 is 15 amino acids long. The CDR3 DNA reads TGTGCCAGCAGCTTAGTGCGGGGAAACACCGGGGAGCTGTTTTTT. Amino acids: CASSLVRGNTGELFF.

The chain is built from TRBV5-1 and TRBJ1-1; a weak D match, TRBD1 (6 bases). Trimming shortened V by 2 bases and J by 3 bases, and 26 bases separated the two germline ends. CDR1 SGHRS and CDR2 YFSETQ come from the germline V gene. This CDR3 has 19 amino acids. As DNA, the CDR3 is TGCGCCAGCAGCTTATCAATCCTTCCCATGACAGGCTGGGACACTGAAGCTTTCTTT. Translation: CASSLSILPMTGWDTEAFF. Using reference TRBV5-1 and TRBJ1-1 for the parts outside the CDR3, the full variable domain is KAGVTQTPRYLIKTRGQQVTLSCSPISGHRSVSWYQQTPGQGLQFLFEYFSETQRNKGNFPGRFSGRQFSNSRSEMNVSTLELGDSALYLCASSLSILPMTGWDTEAFFGQGTRLTVV.

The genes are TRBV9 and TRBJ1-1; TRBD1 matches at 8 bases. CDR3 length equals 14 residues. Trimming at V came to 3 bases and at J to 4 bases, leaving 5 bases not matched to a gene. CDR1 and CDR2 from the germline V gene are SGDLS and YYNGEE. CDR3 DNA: TGTGCCAGCAGCGCGGGACAGGTGGGCACTGAAGCTTTCTTT. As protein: CASSAGQVGTEAFF.

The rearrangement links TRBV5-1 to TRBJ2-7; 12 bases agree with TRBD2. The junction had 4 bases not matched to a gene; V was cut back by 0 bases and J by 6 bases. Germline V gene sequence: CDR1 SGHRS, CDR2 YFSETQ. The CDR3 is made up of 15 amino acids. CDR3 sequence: CASSLGLAGASEQYF. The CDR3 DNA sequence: TGCGCCAGCAGCTTGGGACTAGCGGGAGCTTCCGAGCAGTACTTC.